This T cell receptor beta chain was sequenced in a study of technical replicates of blood from several donors. Profiled with immunoSEQ multiplex PCR; TCRdb holds only in-frame clones, not every one. The repertoire holds tens of thousands of clones, with 93% as singletons. The TCR comes from a human donor in good health. Sequencing was carried out using T cells isolated from PBMCs.

The CDR3 DNA follows: TGTGCCAGCAGCTTATTCCCGGGAGGGAGTGGGGACATTCAGTACTTC. Protein product: CASSLFPGGSGDIQYF. This sequence joins TRBV11-2 and TRBJ2-4, with TRBD2 matching over 8 bases. CDR3 length: 16 amino acids. CDR1 and CDR2 from the germline V gene are SGHAT and FQNNGV. V lost 2 bases to trimming and J lost 8 bases; unmatched junction nucleotides: 11.